This TCR beta chain derives from a study of T cell responses to AZD1222 COVID-19 vaccine. Findings of the study overall: Most donors were white British and more were female, and clonal diversity was possibly underestimated.

Comments on this clone: No antigen is known for it.

Sequencing used immunoSEQ multiplex PCR; TCRdb keeps in-frame clones, though not all of them. The sample records about 140,000 clones, approximately 90% being singletons. This clonotype originated in an adult in good health. The source material was peripheral blood, sampled on day 0 of AZD1222 vaccination.

In DNA, the CDR3 is TGTGCCAGCAGTTCAGGGTTTGGCGGGCAGTACTATTCACCCCTCCACTTT. It encodes CASSSGFGGQYYSPLHF. The rearrangement links TRBV27 to TRBJ1-6; tentatively, D is TRBD1 (5 bases). CDR3 length: 17 amino acids. Germline CDR1 and CDR2: MNHEY and SMNVEV (reference sequence). The V end was cut by 4 bases, the J end by 8 bases, with 21 bases between.